A single sample gave rise to the 27 T cell receptor beta chains below, sequenced in a study of shared clonotypes between healthy human individuals. Sequencing used immunoSEQ multiplex PCR; TCRdb keeps in-frame clones, though not all of them. The sample contains fewer than 600,000 clones, around 78% of which appear only once. Source material: PBMCs. The receptors shown here come from a woman between 40 and 55 years old in good health. Some clones in this sample may be carry-over from other donors' samples.

This chain connects TRBV27 to TRBJ1-4; D unclear. This CDR3 is 13 amino acids long. Germline CDR1 reads MNHEY; CDR2 reads SMNVEV (reference sequence). V was trimmed by 6 bases and J by 7 bases, leaving 12 bases between them. CDR3 DNA sequence: TGTGCCAGCAGGGGTGGACCAAGTGAAAAACTGTTTTTT. Protein: CASRGGPSEKLFF. The full variable domain, its missing parts supplied by reference TRBV27 and TRBJ1-4, is EAQVTQNPRYLITVTGKKLTVTCSQNMNHEYMSWYRQDPGLGLRQIYYSMNVEVTDKGDVPEGYKVSRKEKRNFPLILESPSPNQTSLYFCASRGGPSEKLFFGSGTQLSVL.

As concerns this clone: A far more abundant clone sits one base away, making this likely a read error. This chain uses TRBV29-1 with TRBJ2-3; 11 nucleotides match TRBD2. The CDR3 is 14 amino acids. Germline values: CDR1 SQVTM, CDR2 ANQGSEA. Here the CDR3 reads CSVVLAGVGDAQYF. CDR3 nucleotide sequence: TGCAGCGTTGTACTAGCGGGAGTGGGAGATGCGCAGTATTTT.

This clone was recorded once. V gene TRBV27 combines with J gene TRBJ1-2, with D maybe TRBD1 (6 bases). The V end was cut by 5 bases, the J end by 1 base, with 11 bases between. This CDR3 has 14 amino acids. The germline V gene encodes CDR1 MNHEY and CDR2 SMNVEV (reference sequence). The CDR3 is CASSKDRNNYGYTF. CDR3 DNA: TGTGCCAGCAGTAAGGACAGAAATAACTATGGCTACACCTTC.

The chain recombines TRBV2 with TRBJ2-3; the match to TRBD2 covers 11 bases. This CDR3 spans 14 amino acids. The germline CDR1 and CDR2 sequences are SNHLY and FYNNEI. The V gene end was trimmed by 10 bases and the J gene end by 0 bases; junction bases not matched to a gene: 3. The CDR3 sequence is CATLAGGSTDTQYF. DNA of the CDR3: TGTGCCACCCTAGCGGGAGGTAGCACAGATACGCAGTATTTT.

This chain links TRBV7-3 with TRBJ2-2; 9 bases fit TRBD2. This CDR3 region has 15 residues. Trimming removed 3 bases from V and 4 bases from J; junction bases left unmatched: 3. The germline gives CDR1 SGHTA, CDR2 FQGTGA. CDR3 in DNA: TGTGCCAGCAGCTTGGGACTAGCCGTCACCGGGGAGCTGTTTTTT. Its protein product is CASSLGLAVTGELFF.

The V and J genes are TRBV7-3 and TRBJ2-1; D perhaps matches TRBD2 (6 bases). Germline CDR1 is SGHTA and CDR2 is FQGTGA. The CDR3 contains 15 residues. V dropped 1 base and J dropped 8 bases, with 15 bases sitting between them. The CDR3 here is CASSLSHGSLDEQFF. CDR3 nucleotide sequence: TGTGCCAGCAGCTTAAGTCACGGGAGTCTCGATGAGCAGTTCTTC. The variable domain in full, completed from reference TRBV7-3 and TRBJ2-1, reads GAGVSQTPSNKVTEKGKYVELRCDPISGHTALYWYRQSLGQGPEFLIYFQGTGAADDSGLPNDRFFAVRPEGSVSTLKIQRTERGDSAVYLCASSLSHGSLDEQFFGPGTRLTVL.

The rearrangement uses TRBV5-6 and TRBJ2-5, with 7 positions matching TRBD2. The length of the CDR3 is 13 residues. Trimming cost V 1 base and J 11 bases; bases outside gene matches: 8. Looked up from germline, CDR1 is SGHDT and CDR2 is YYEEEE. The CDR3, as DNA: TGTGCCAGCAGCTTGTGGCGAGACGGGGGGCAGTACTTC. This encodes CASSLWRDGGQYF. The variable domain in full, with the rest retrieved from reference TRBV5-6 and TRBJ2-5, is DAGVTQSPTHLIKTRGQQVTLRCSPKSGHDTVSWYQQALGQGPQFIFQYYEEEERQRGNFPDRFSGHQFPNYSSELNVNALLLGDSALYLCASSLWRDGGQYFGPGTRLLVL.

CDR3 in DNA: TGTGCCAGCAGGTTGGGACAGAAAGCTTTCTTT. Its protein is CASRLGQKAFF. This chain links TRBV27 with TRBJ1-1; 7 bases agree with TRBD1. Germline V gene sequence: CDR1 MNHEY, CDR2 SMNVEV (reference sequence). V gave up 6 bases and J gave up 9 bases; unmatched junction bases: 4. The CDR3 has 11 amino acids.

This chain joins TRBV4-2 and TRBJ1-2, with TRBD1 identical over 7 bases. Germline V gene sequence: CDR1 LGHNA, CDR2 YNFKEQ. V lost 0 bases and J lost 4; bases outside the gene matches: 8. The CDR3 contains 16 residues. The CDR3: CASSQEGTANGYGYTF. The CDR3 nucleotides are TGTGCCAGCAGCCAAGAAGGGACAGCGAACGGCTATGGCTACACCTTC.

V usage is TRBV29-1 and J usage is TRBJ2-1; no firm D call. The CDR3 has 14 amino acids. CDR1 and CDR2 (germline): SQVTM, ANQGSEA. Trimming left V 4 bases short and J 10 bases short, with 20 bases between. In DNA, the CDR3 is TGCAGCGTTGTATTGCCGGAATGGATGGGAGAGCAGTTCTTC. Amino acids: CSVVLPEWMGEQFF.

This chain uses TRBV5-1 with TRBJ2-3, with D perhaps matching TRBD1 (6 bases). V gave up 0 bases and J gave up 2 bases, with 10 bases separating them. Germline lookup yields CDR1 SGHRS and CDR2 YFSETQ. This CDR3 region has 15 residues. CDR3 sequence reads: CASSLGGLDTDTQYF. The CDR3 region has the DNA TGCGCCAGCAGCTTGGGGGGGCTTGACACAGATACGCAGTATTTT.

The chain has TRBV5-1 and TRBJ2-3, with D unresolved. CDR3 length: 13 amino acids. CDR1 and CDR2 (germline): SGHRS, YFSETQ. Trimming stripped 3 bases from V and 5 bases from J, with 10 bases between. The DNA for the CDR3 is TGCGCCAGCAGCTCCAACCAGATAGATACGCAGTATTTT. Amino acid sequence: CASSSNQIDTQYF.

Points on this clone: A junction end diverges from the germline sequence, so it may reflect a read error. The rearrangement joins TRBV28 to TRBJ1-2; 11 nucleotides align to TRBD1. The CDR3 is made up of 15 amino acids. The germline CDR1 and CDR2 sequences are MDHEN and SYDVKM. The CDR3 nucleotides are TGTGCCAGCAGATACACCATGGGACAGGGGGGCGACCTTATCTTC. Translating it yields CASRYTMGQGGDLIF.

This clone was seen repeatedly, ten times or more. V is TRBV5-1 and J is TRBJ1-5; D is possibly TRBD1 (6 bases). Germline loops: CDR1 SGHRS, CDR2 YFSETQ. V was pared by 1 base and J by 4 bases, with 12 bases between. This CDR3 comprises 15 residues. CDR3: CASSLRPGENQPQHF. The DNA of the CDR3 is TGCGCCAGCAGCTTGCGGCCAGGGGAGAATCAGCCCCAGCATTTT.

The chain joins TRBV5-1 to TRBJ2-7; D may be TRBD1 (5 bases). The CDR3 has 17 amino acids. The V gene lost 1 base and the J gene lost 4 bases, with 21 bases spanning the gap. The germline V gene encodes CDR1 SGHRS and CDR2 YFSETQ. CDR3 nucleotide sequence: TGCGCCAGCAGCTTGCGAGTCGGACACGCCTCACCTTACGAGCAGTACTTC. Translated, it gives CASSLRVGHASPYEQYF.

As for this clone: No conserved phenylalanine or tryptophan is present at the end of the CDR3, so a read error is the likely explanation. The CDR3 here is CASSLWASGSYEQYS. DNA of the CDR3: TGTGCCAGCAGTTTATGGGCTAGCGGGAGTTACGAGCAGTACTCC. This chain links TRBV28 with TRBJ2-7; 10 nucleotides line up with TRBD2. CDR1 is MDHEN and CDR2 is SYDVKM in the germline V gene. With V trimmed by 0 bases and J by 4 bases, 3 bases remained unmatched. The CDR3 spans 15 residues.

V gene TRBV7-9 combines with J gene TRBJ2-1; D not certain. Germline assignment: CDR1 SEHNR and CDR2 FQNEAQ (reference sequence). V gave up 2 bases and J gave up 2 bases, with 10 bases separating them. CDR3 size: 15 residues. The CDR3 spells CASSLRGQPYNEQFF. CDR3 coding DNA: TGTGCCAGCAGCTTAAGAGGCCAGCCCTACAATGAGCAGTTCTTC.

V is TRBV5-4 and J is TRBJ2-7; 9 nucleotides agree with TRBD2. With V trimmed by 0 bases and J by 3 bases, 7 bases remained unmatched. From germline, CDR1 is SGHNT and CDR2 YYREEE (reference sequence). This CDR3 region has 16 residues. CDR3 amino acids: CASSLGRTSAFYEQYF. The CDR3 DNA follows: TGTGCCAGCAGCTTGGGCCGGACTAGCGCTTTCTACGAGCAGTACTTC.

This sequence joins TRBV5-1 and TRBJ2-1; 10 nucleotides agree with TRBD2. CDR3 size: 19 residues. The germline V gene has CDR1 SGHRS and CDR2 YFSETQ. The J segment lost 1 base and the V segment lost 6 bases, leaving 16 bases of the junction unmatched. DNA for the CDR3: TGCGCCAGCACCAGGACTAGCGGCAGTTTAAGAGGGTCCTACAATGAGCAGTTCTTC. Protein product: CASTRTSGSLRGSYNEQFF. Variable domain in full (rest from reference TRBV5-1 and TRBJ2-1): KAGVTQTPRYLIKTRGQQVTLSCSPISGHRSVSWYQQTPGQGLQFLFEYFSETQRNKGNFPGRFSGRQFSNSRSEMNVSTLELGDSALYLCASTRTSGSLRGSYNEQFFGPGTRLTVL.

The chain combines TRBV28 with TRBJ2-5; maybe TRBD2 (5 bases). Germline V gene sequence: CDR1 MDHEN, CDR2 SYDVKM. The CDR3 runs to 14 residues. Trimming stripped 2 bases from V and 4 bases from J, with 11 bases between. CDR3 region: CASSLGQAGETQYF. In DNA form, the CDR3 reads TGTGCCAGCAGTTTAGGCCAGGCGGGAGAGACCCAGTACTTC.

CDR3 protein: CSVDLPPMAYTF. CDR3 sequence (DNA): TGCAGCGTTGACTTACCTCCTATGGCCTACACCTTC. The V call is TRBV29-1, the J call TRBJ1-2; D gene ambiguous. Trimming removed 3 bases from V and 10 bases from J, with 15 bases in between. This CDR3 has 12 amino acids. From germline, CDR1 is SQVTM and CDR2 ANQGSEA.

Details on this clone: At one end, the junction sequence differs from germline, possibly due to a read error. The chain carries TRBV30 and TRBJ2-7, with D maybe TRBD1 (6 bases). The CDR3 consists of 16 residues. From germline, CDR1 is GTSNPN and CDR2 SVGIG (reference sequence). The CDR3 region has the DNA TGTGCCTGGAGTCCAAAAGGAAGGGGGTTAACGGGACATTCCCTCTTC. It is translated as CAWSPKGRGLTGHSLF.

As regards this clone: With a far larger clone one base away, a read error is the likely cause. The chain combines TRBV15 with TRBJ1-1; D unresolved. CDR3 size: 13 residues. Germline loops: CDR1 LNHNV, CDR2 YYDKDF (reference sequence). CDR3 in DNA: TGTGCCATGTCTTTTACGGAGAACACTGGAGCTTTCTTT. Protein sequence: CAMSFTENTGAFF.

The rearrangement joins TRBV7-2 to TRBJ2-5; TRBD1 is a possible D gene (6 bases). This CDR3 is built from 14 residues. V was cut by 5 bases and J by 2 bases, with 12 bases left in between. Germline V CDR1 and CDR2: SGHTA, FQGNSA. CDR3 sequence reads: CASSRGGAQETQYF. The CDR3, as DNA: TGTGCCAGCAGCCGAGGGGGTGCTCAAGAGACCCAGTACTTC.

With respect to this clone: At one of its ends the junction is not consistent with the germline gene, which may arise from a read error. In the same sample, other DNA sequences code for this CDR3. This CDR3 reads CASSRTDTQYF. The CDR3 DNA reads TGTGCCAGCAGCCGCACGGATACGCAGTATTTT. J is TRBJ2-3 and V is TRBV7-9; no reliable D call. Germline-derived CDR1 and CDR2 are SEHNR and FQNEAQ (reference sequence). This CDR3 region has 11 residues.

The J gene is TRBJ2-3, the V gene TRBV2; the D gene is possibly TRBD2 (6 bases). The CDR3 runs 14 residues. Germline CDR1 is SNHLY and CDR2 is FYNNEI. The ends were cut back, 7 bases at V and 1 base at J, with 12 bases in the middle. In DNA, the CDR3 is TGTGCCAGCAATCGGGAGAGGGGCACAGATACGCAGTATTTT. Translation gives CASNRERGTDTQYF.

The chain links TRBV30 to TRBJ1-5, with D tentatively TRBD1 (6 bases). V lost 2 bases and J lost 3, with 8 bases in between. CDR3 size: 13 residues. CDR1 and CDR2 from the germline V gene are GTSNPN and SVGIG (reference sequence). The CDR3 coding sequence is TGTGCCTGGAGTAGGGGGGACAATCAGCCCCAGCATTTT. Its translation is CAWSRGDNQPQHF.